This entry concerns a single T cell receptor (beta chain). The authors' processing: Nucleated cell counts were estimated from reference gene primer amplification. TCRdb keeps only in-frame clones here, not all; method: immunoSEQ multiplex PCR. V and J calls and clone size are copied from that table; D and trimming were computed from the DNA. The sample includes roughly 250,000 clones, about 86% of them seen just once. The sample comes from a study of blood T cell repertoires in COVID-19. Turning to the study itself: T cells, B-cell-depleted T cells, or PBMCs provided the cDNA or gDNA that served as material.

The clonotype was recovered from a woman aged 55-69 years with active or convalescent COVID-19. The sequencing sample was made of peripheral blood.

This chain's CDR3 is CASRLLAGQYNEQFF. The CDR3 region has the DNA TGTGCCAGCAGGCTACTAGCGGGCCAATACAATGAGCAGTTCTTC. The chain recombines TRBV6-5 with TRBJ2-1; 9 bases are shared with TRBD2. V trimming: 6 bases; J trimming: 4 bases; junction bases outside the gene matches: 7. This CDR3 contains 15 residues. The germline CDR1 and CDR2 sequences are MNHEY and SVGAGI.